Each of the 28 T cell receptor beta chains below was sequenced from the same sample in a study of control samples from healthy donors and cancer patients. Some clones are missing from TCRdb's copy, which holds only in-frame ones; the method was immunoSEQ multiplex PCR. The data show over 100,000 clones, 90% seen once. The source material was blood. Every receptor here comes from a human donor in good health. The donor label of this sample is uncertain.

V usage is TRBV5-1 and J usage is TRBJ2-5; 7 bases match TRBD2. Per germline, CDR1 SGHRS and CDR2 YFSETQ. The CDR3 totals 15 residues. Trimming cost V 4 bases and J 5 bases; bases outside gene matches: 11. The CDR3, as DNA: TGCGCCAGCAGCAGGACTAGTTTCGTTTGGGAGACCCAGTACTTC. Amino acids: CASSRTSFVWETQYF.

The V gene is TRBV6-1, the J gene TRBJ1-6; D is perhaps TRBD1 (5 bases). V was shortened by 2 bases and J by 8 bases, with 19 bases between the two germline ends. Per germline, CDR1 MNHNS and CDR2 SASEGT. The CDR3 runs 17 residues. DNA of the CDR3: TGTGCCAGCAGTGAAAGGATGGGTTTTGGGGGGGATTCACCCCTCCACTTT. Translating gives CASSERMGFGGDSPLHF.

The chain carries TRBV3-1 (or the pseudogene TRBV3-2) and TRBJ1-1, with TRBD1 matching over 8 bases. Germline CDR1 is LGHDT and CDR2 is YNNKEL (reference sequence). Trimming at V came to 6 bases and at J to 2 bases, leaving 8 bases not matched to a gene. The CDR3 length is 15 residues. The CDR3 loop reads CASSHTTGGNTEAFF. In nucleotides, the CDR3 is TGTGCCAGCAGTCATACTACAGGGGGAAACACTGAAGCTTTCTTT.

The V gene is TRBV24-1, the J gene TRBJ2-5; possibly TRBD1 for D (7 bases). The V and J ends lost 9 bases and 5 bases respectively, with 21 bases between them. Germline assignment: CDR1 KGHDR and CDR2 SFDVKD. The CDR3 has 15 amino acids. The CDR3 DNA sequence: TGTGCCACCCAATCTCACGGAGGGGGCGGGGAGACCCAGTACTTC. This translates into CATQSHGGGGETQYF.

The chain recombines TRBV7-9 with TRBJ2-3, with D unresolved. The CDR3 consists of 15 residues. V was pared by 5 bases and J by 0 bases, with 12 bases between. Germline V lookup: CDR1 SEHNR, CDR2 FQNEAQ (reference sequence). CDR3 in DNA: TGTGCCAGCAGCAAACTTGGGCAGAGCACAGATACGCAGTATTTT. Residues: CASSKLGQSTDTQYF.

V gene TRBV27 combines with J gene TRBJ1-5; a possible D gene is TRBD1 (6 bases). Trimming stripped 6 bases from V and 1 base from J, with 16 bases between. The CDR3 is made up of 16 amino acids. The germline CDR1 and CDR2 sequences are MNHEY and SMNVEV (reference sequence). As DNA, the CDR3 is TGTGCCAGCAGCAATTTAGGGGGTGGGAGCAATCAGCCCCAGCATTTT. It codes for CASSNLGGGSNQPQHF.

This clone has only one observation. The chain couples TRBV11-2 to TRBJ1-5; D call uncertain. The length of the CDR3 is 14 residues. The germline gives CDR1 SGHAT, CDR2 FQNNGV. V was clipped by 1 base and J by 6 bases, with 10 bases between them. Here the CDR3 DNA reads TGTGCCAGCAGCTTAGCCGGGGAGGGTCAGCCCCAGCATTTT. The encoded protein is CASSLAGEGQPQHF.

V and J are TRBV19 and TRBJ1-1, with TRBD1 as a possible D gene (5 bases). The CDR3 length is 14 residues. Trimming took off 6 bases at V and 1 base at J, with 12 bases between the two ends. Germline-derived CDR1 and CDR2 are LNHDA and SQIVND (reference sequence). CDR3 nucleotide sequence: TGTGCCAGTAGAGACAGAGAGACGAACACTGAAGCTTTCTTT. This gives the protein CASRDRETNTEAFF.

The chain recombines TRBV29-1 with TRBJ1-5; no clear D. The CDR3 is 14 residues long. CDR1 and CDR2 (germline): SQVTM, ANQGSEA. Trimming removed 4 bases from V and 7 bases from J, with 17 bases in between. The CDR3 DNA reads as TGCAGCGTTGCCCCCTCTATTGACGGACAGCCCCAGCATTTT. Translation gives CSVAPSIDGQPQHF.

J is TRBJ2-3 and V is TRBV6-1; TRBD2 matches at 11 bases. J lost 2 bases, V lost 3 bases, and 7 bases had no gene match. The CDR3 totals 17 residues. CDR1 MNHNS and CDR2 SASEGT come from the germline V gene. The CDR3 nucleotides are TGTGCCAGCAGTGATTCGGGACTAGCGGCTAACACAGATACGCAGTATTTT. This gives the protein CASSDSGLAANTDTQYF.

The V gene is TRBV27, the J gene TRBJ2-5; 9 bases line up with TRBD2. CDR1 is MNHEY, CDR2 SMNVEV, per germline (reference sequence). CDR3 length: 17 amino acids. Unmatched junction bases numbered 10, after V lost 4 bases and J lost 1 base. The CDR3 loop is CASSWAGSSGAQETQYF. CDR3 nucleotides: TGTGCCAGCAGTTGGGCGGGGTCTAGCGGGGCCCAAGAGACCCAGTACTTC.

This chain uses TRBV18 with TRBJ2-3; 11 bases fit TRBD2. The trim removed 1 base at V and 4 bases at J, leaving 1 base unmatched. The CDR3 runs 15 residues. Germline lookup yields CDR1 KGHSH and CDR2 LQKENI. CDR3 residues: CASSPRSGGADTQYF. In DNA, the CDR3 is TGTGCCAGCTCACCACGTAGCGGGGGGGCAGATACGCAGTATTTT.

V and J are TRBV5-6 and TRBJ2-5, with D unclear. The germline CDR1 and CDR2 sequences are SGHDT and YYEEEE. CDR3 size: 14 residues. V was trimmed by 5 bases and J by 2 bases, leaving 13 bases between them. The chain's CDR3 is CASRLVADQETQYF. The CDR3 bases are TGTGCCAGCAGGCTTGTGGCAGATCAAGAGACCCAGTACTTC.

The chain links TRBV28 to TRBJ1-2; D perhaps matches TRBD1 (5 bases). With 6 bases removed from V and 4 bases from J, the gap between germline ends came to 9 bases. Germline-derived CDR1 and CDR2 are MDHEN and SYDVKM. The CDR3 is 12 amino acids. CDR3 nucleotide sequence: TGTGCCAGCAGCGACAGCTTCTATGGCTACACCTTC. It translates to CASSDSFYGYTF.

This rearrangement joins TRBV4-1 to TRBJ1-2; unclear D gene. Deletions cut 1 base from V and 7 bases from J, with 13 bases between. The CDR3 sequence is 14 residues long. Germline CDR1 and CDR2: MGHRA and YSYEKL. DNA of the CDR3: TGCGCCAGCAGCCAAGCGACAACAACTATTGGCTACACCTTC. Amino acids: CASSQATTTIGYTF.

This clone is a singleton in its sample. The chain joins TRBV19 to TRBJ2-1; D unclear. Germline V gives CDR1 LNHDA, CDR2 SQIVND (reference sequence). Trimming left V 3 bases short and J 4 bases short, with 25 bases between. The CDR3 has 19 amino acids. The CDR3 loop reads CASSMVARSVGIGYNEQFF. In nucleotides, the CDR3 is TGTGCCAGTAGTATGGTGGCTAGATCCGTGGGCATTGGGTACAATGAGCAGTTCTTC.

This rearrangement joins TRBV29-1 to TRBJ1-5; TRBD1 matches 10 bases. Per the germline V gene, CDR1 is SQVTM and CDR2 is ANQGSEA. The CDR3 runs 14 residues. V shed 5 bases and J 7 bases; nucleotides not matched to a gene: 8. The CDR3 is CSVSGTGVGQPQHF. CDR3 DNA sequence: TGCAGCGTTTCCGGGACAGGGGTAGGACAGCCCCAGCATTTT.

The chain is built from TRBV27 and TRBJ1-1, with a possible D match to TRBD1 (5 bases). CDR3 length: 13 residues. V was pared by 5 bases and J by 3 bases, with 10 bases between. Germline V gene data show CDR1 as MNHEY and CDR2 as SMNVEV (reference sequence). CDR3 loop: CASSQGLYTEAFF. In DNA, the CDR3 is TGTGCCAGCAGTCAGGGTTTATACACTGAAGCTTTCTTT.

This sequence joins TRBV28 and TRBJ1-3; D call uncertain. Germline-derived CDR1 and CDR2 are MDHEN and SYDVKM. Trimming left V 2 bases short and J 0 bases short, with 8 bases between. The CDR3 length is 15 residues. Here the CDR3 DNA reads TGTGCCAGCAGTTTAAAGACGTACTCTGGAAACACCATATATTTT. Translated: CASSLKTYSGNTIYF.

The V call is TRBV5-6, the J call TRBJ1-4; 9 bases are shared with TRBD1. The V gene end was trimmed by 2 bases and the J gene end by 8 bases; junction bases not matched to a gene: 7. Germline V gene data show CDR1 as SGHDT and CDR2 as YYEEEE. The CDR3 extends over 15 amino acids. CDR3 region: CASSFPTGGEEKLFF. The CDR3 nucleotides are TGTGCCAGCAGCTTTCCGACAGGGGGGGAAGAAAAACTGTTTTTT.

The chain links TRBV7-2 to TRBJ1-1; TRBD1 matches at 7 bases. V was pared by 1 base and J by 4 bases, with 6 bases of the junction left unmatched. The CDR3 loop spans 15 amino acids. Per the germline V gene, CDR1 is SGHTA and CDR2 is FQGNSA. This chain's CDR3 is CASSLVTGALTEAFF. DNA for the CDR3: TGTGCCAGCAGCTTAGTTACAGGGGCTCTCACTGAAGCTTTCTTT.

V gene TRBV5-1 combines with J gene TRBJ2-2; 8 positions match TRBD2. The ends lost 4 bases at V and 2 bases at J; junction bases unmatched: 7. The CDR3 contains 16 residues. Germline loops: CDR1 SGHRS, CDR2 YFSETQ. The CDR3 coding sequence is TGCGCCAGCAGCCCACGCGGGGGGCCCAACACCGGGGAGCTGTTTTTT. Its translation is CASSPRGGPNTGELFF.

The chain carries TRBV5-5 and TRBJ1-5; D perhaps matches TRBD1 (6 bases). The CDR3 consists of 13 residues. Germline loops: CDR1 SGHKS, CDR2 YYEKEE (reference sequence). Trimming took 0 bases from V and 6 from J, leaving 7 bases between them. The CDR3 loop reads CASSLGGGQPQHF. CDR3 DNA: TGTGCCAGCAGCTTGGGAGGGGGTCAGCCCCAGCATTTT. Variable domain in full (rest from reference TRBV5-5 and TRBJ1-5): DAGVTQSPTHLIKTRGQQVTLRCSPISGHKSVSWYQQVLGQGPQFIFQYYEKEERGRGNFPDRFSARQFPNYSSELNVNALLLGDSALYLCASSLGGGQPQHFGDGTRLSIL.

This clone was detected only once. The chain couples TRBV6-5 to TRBJ1-2, with TRBD1 matching 7 bases. Germline CDR1 reads MNHEY; CDR2 reads SVGAGI. The CDR3 runs to 13 residues. Germline trimming cut 6 bases from V and 5 bases from J; bases unmatched to any gene: 6. CDR3: CASRPGGGYGYTF. DNA of the CDR3: TGTGCCAGCAGGCCAGGGGGGGGGTATGGCTACACCTTC.

This chain connects TRBV6-2 or TRBV6-3 to TRBJ2-2; D possibly matches TRBD1 or TRBD2 (5 bases each). CDR3 length equals 17 residues. Germline V gene data show CDR1 as MNHEY and CDR2 as SVGEGT. V was shortened by 0 bases and J by 5 bases, with 16 bases between the two germline ends. The CDR3 sequence: CASSYSGAIGETGELFF. Here the CDR3 DNA reads TGTGCCAGCAGTTACTCAGGGGCGATCGGGGAGACCGGGGAGCTGTTTTTT.

The rearrangement links TRBV19 to TRBJ1-2; 8 nucleotides align to TRBD1. Germline V CDR1 and CDR2: LNHDA, SQIVND (reference sequence). This CDR3 has 15 amino acids. J was trimmed by 4 bases and V by 5 bases; bases with no gene match: 9. In DNA, the CDR3 is TGTGCCAGTAGTGCAACAGGGGGGACGATCTATGGCTACACCTTC. This translates into CASSATGGTIYGYTF. Variable domain in full (rest from reference TRBV19 and TRBJ1-2): DGGITQSPKYLFRKEGQNVTLSCEQNLNHDAMYWYRQDPGQGLRLIYYSQIVNDFQKGDIAEGYSVSREKKESFPLTVTSAQKNPTAFYLCASSATGGTIYGYTFGSGTRLTVV.

CDR3 sequence reads: CASSSGGVDEQFF. For the CDR3, the DNA is TGTGCCAGCAGTAGCGGGGGGGTAGATGAGCAGTTCTTC. The rearrangement links TRBV6-4 to TRBJ2-1; TRBD2 agrees at 10 bases. The CDR3 has 13 residues. Germline V gene lookup returns CDR1 MRHNA and CDR2 SNTAGT. With V trimmed by 5 bases and J by 8 bases, 3 bases remained unmatched.

The chain employs TRBV11-2 and TRBJ2-3; 7 bases fit TRBD1. CDR3 size: 16 residues. V was pared by 1 base and J by 1 base, with 5 bases of the junction left unmatched. Germline V gene sequence: CDR1 SGHAT, CDR2 FQNNGV. The CDR3, as DNA: TGTGCCAGCAGCTTAGGTGGAGGACAGGGCACAGATACGCAGTATTTT. Its protein is CASSLGGGQGTDTQYF.